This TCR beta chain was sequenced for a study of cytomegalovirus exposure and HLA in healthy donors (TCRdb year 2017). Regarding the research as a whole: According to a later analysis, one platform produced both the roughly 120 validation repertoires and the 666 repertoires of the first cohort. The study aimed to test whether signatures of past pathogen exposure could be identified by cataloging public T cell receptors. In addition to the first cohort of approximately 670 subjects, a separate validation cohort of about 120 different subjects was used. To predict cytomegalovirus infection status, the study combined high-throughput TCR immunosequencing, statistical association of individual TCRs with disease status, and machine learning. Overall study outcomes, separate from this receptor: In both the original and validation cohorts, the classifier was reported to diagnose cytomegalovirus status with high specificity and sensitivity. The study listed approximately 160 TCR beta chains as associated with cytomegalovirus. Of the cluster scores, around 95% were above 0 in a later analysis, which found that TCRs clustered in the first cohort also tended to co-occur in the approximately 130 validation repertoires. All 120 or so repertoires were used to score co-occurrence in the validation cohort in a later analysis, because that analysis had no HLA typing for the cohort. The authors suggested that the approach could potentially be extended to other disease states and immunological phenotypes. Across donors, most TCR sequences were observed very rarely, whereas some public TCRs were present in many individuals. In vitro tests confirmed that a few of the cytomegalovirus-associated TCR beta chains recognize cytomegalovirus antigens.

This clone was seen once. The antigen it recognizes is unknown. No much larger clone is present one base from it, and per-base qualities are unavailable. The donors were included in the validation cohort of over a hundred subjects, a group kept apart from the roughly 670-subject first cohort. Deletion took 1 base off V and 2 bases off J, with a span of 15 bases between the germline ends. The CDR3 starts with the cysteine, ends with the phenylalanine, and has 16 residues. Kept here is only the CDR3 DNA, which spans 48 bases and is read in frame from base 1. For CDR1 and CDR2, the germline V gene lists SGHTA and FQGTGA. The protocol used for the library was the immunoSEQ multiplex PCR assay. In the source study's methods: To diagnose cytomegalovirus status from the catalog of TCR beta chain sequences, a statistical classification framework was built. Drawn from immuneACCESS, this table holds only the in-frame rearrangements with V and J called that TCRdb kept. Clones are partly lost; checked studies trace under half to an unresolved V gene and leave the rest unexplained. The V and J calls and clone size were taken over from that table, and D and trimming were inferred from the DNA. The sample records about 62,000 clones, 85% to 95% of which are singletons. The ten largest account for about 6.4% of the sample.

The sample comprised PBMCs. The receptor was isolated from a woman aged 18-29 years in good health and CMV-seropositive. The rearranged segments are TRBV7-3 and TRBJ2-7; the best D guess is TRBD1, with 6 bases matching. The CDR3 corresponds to CASSLRPVGGPYEQYF. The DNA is TGTGCCAGCAGCTTAAGACCGGTAGGGGGTCCCTACGAGCAGTACTTC.